Below, one T cell receptor beta chain is given with its context. The antigen is unknown. TCRdb's table, derived via immunoSEQ multiplex PCR, lists solely in-frame clones and lacks some. Among roughly 17,000 clones listed, around 82% were seen once. The data originate from a study of CD4 T cells in relation to SARS-CoV-2 and coronaviruses. CD4+ T cells from unexposed donors were obtained before the COVID-19 pandemic (2011-2018). The cells were cultured for about ten days before CD4+ T cells were isolated. Input material: CD4+ T cells from PBMCs, cultured in vitro. This clonotype was sampled from a human donor in good health.

CDR3 DNA sequence: TGTGCTAGTGGTTTGGTGGGGTTTGCCACGGCGATCAATGAGCAGTTCTTC. This sequence encodes CASGLVGFATAINEQFF. J is TRBJ2-1 and V is TRBV12-5; D unresolved. The V gene lost 0 bases and the J gene lost 6 bases, with 18 bases spanning the gap. This CDR3 is 17 amino acids long. Germline V CDR1 and CDR2: LGHNT, FRNRAP.